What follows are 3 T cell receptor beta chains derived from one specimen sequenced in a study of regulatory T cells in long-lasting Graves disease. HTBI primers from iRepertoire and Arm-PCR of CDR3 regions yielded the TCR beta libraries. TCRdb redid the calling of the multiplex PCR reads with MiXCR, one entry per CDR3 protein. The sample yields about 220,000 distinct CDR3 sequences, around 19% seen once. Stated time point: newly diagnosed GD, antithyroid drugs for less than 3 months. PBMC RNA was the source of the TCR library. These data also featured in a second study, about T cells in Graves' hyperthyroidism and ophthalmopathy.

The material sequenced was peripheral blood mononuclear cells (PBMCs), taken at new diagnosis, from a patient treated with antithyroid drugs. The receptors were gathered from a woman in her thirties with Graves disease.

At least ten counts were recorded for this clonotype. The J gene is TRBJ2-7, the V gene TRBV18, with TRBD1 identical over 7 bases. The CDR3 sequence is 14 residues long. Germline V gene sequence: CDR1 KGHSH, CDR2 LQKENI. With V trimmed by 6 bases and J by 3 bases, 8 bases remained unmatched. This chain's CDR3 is CASSSTGNFYEQYF. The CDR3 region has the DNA TGTGCCAGCTCTTCGACAGGGAATTTCTACGAGCAGTACTTC. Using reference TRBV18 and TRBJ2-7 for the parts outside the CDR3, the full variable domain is NAGVMQNPRHLVRRRGQEARLRCSPMKGHSHVYWYRQLPEEGLKFMVYLQKENIIDESGMPKERFSAEFPKEGPSILRIQQVVRGDSAAYFCASSSTGNFYEQYFGPGTRLTVT.

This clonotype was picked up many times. The CDR3 sequence is CSAAAVASGSYEQYF. Written as DNA, the CDR3 is TGCAGTGCGGCTGCCGTGGCTAGCGGGTCCTACGAGCAGTACTTC. V gene TRBV20-1 combines with J gene TRBJ2-7; TRBD2 agrees at 8 bases. V lost 6 bases to trimming and J lost 1 base; unmatched junction nucleotides: 11. The CDR3 is made up of 15 amino acids. Germline CDR1 and CDR2: DFQATT and SNEGSKA (reference sequence).

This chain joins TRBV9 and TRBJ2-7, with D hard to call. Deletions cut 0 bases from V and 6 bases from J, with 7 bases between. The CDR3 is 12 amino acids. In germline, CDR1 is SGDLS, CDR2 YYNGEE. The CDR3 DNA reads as TGTGCCAGCAGCGTAGATGTTGGCGAGCAGTACTTC. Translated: CASSVDVGEQYF.